These 32 T cell receptor beta chains originate from one sample sequenced in a study of blood T cell repertoires in COVID-19. Profiling relied on immunoSEQ multiplex PCR, and the TCRdb table lists in-frame clones only, not all of them. The sample has fewer than 110,000 clones, approximately 90% seen once; the top ten hold roughly 17%. What was sequenced was peripheral blood. Source of these receptors: a man aged 45 to 65 with acute or convalescent COVID-19.

In regard to this clone: The junction and the germline gene differ at one end; a read error may be behind it. This sequence joins TRBV7-9 and TRBJ1-2, with D unclear. Germline CDR1 reads SEHNR; CDR2 reads FQNEAQ (reference sequence). There are 12 residues in the CDR3. This CDR3 reads CASSFTNYGYTF. CDR3 nucleotides: TGTGCCAGCAGCTTTACTAATTATGGCTACACCTTC.

J is TRBJ1-1 and V is TRBV18; tentatively, D is TRBD1 (6 bases). Deletions cut 5 bases from V and 2 bases from J, with 12 bases between. The CDR3 is 14 amino acids. The germline gives CDR1 KGHSH, CDR2 LQKENI. CDR3 DNA: TGTGCCAGCTCAGCTGACAGGAGCAACACTGAAGCTTTCTTT. Translated, it gives CASSADRSNTEAFF.

The chain carries TRBV5-8 and TRBJ1-5, with 9 bases aligning to TRBD1. J was trimmed by 7 bases and V by 4 bases; bases with no gene match: 9. The CDR3 has 15 amino acids. The germline CDR1 and CDR2 sequences are SGHTS and YDEGEE. CDR3 in amino acids: CASSIGQGIEQPQHF. CDR3 nucleotides: TGTGCCAGCAGCATCGGACAGGGGATTGAACAGCCCCAGCATTTT.

J is TRBJ1-5 and V is TRBV12-3 or TRBV12-4, with D unclear. Trimming took off 5 bases at V and 4 bases at J, with 6 bases between the two ends. The CDR3 runs to 12 residues. Here the CDR3 reads CASSPTNQPQHF. The DNA for the CDR3 is TGTGCCAGCAGTCCCACTAATCAGCCCCAGCATTTT.

This clone was seen a few times. The chain employs TRBV19 and TRBJ1-2, with D perhaps matching TRBD1 (5 bases). The CDR3 loop spans 18 amino acids. The germline CDR1 and CDR2 sequences are LNHDA and SQIVND (reference sequence). The ends were cut back, 4 bases at V and 3 bases at J, with 24 bases in the middle. The CDR3 loop is CASSRRGPGPTRDYGYTF. DNA of the CDR3: TGTGCCAGTAGTAGGAGGGGACCGGGTCCGACCCGAGACTATGGCTACACCTTC.

This clone was counted between two and nine times. The chain combines TRBV9 with TRBJ2-2, with D tentatively TRBD2 (6 bases). Germline CDR1 reads SGDLS; CDR2 reads YYNGEE. V gave up 4 bases and J gave up 6 bases, with 10 bases separating them. The CDR3 covers 13 residues. In DNA form, the CDR3 reads TGTGCCAGCAGCCAAGGGGAGGCCGGGGAGCTGTTTTTT. It encodes CASSQGEAGELFF.

The V and J genes are TRBV19 and TRBJ1-2; 9 nucleotides align to TRBD1. CDR3 length: 14 amino acids. V dropped 5 bases and J dropped 6; count of bases not matched to a gene: 7. Germline CDR1 LNHDA, CDR2 SQIVND (reference sequence). This CDR3 reads CASSGRDRVDGYTF. Here the CDR3 DNA reads TGTGCCAGTAGTGGACGGGACAGGGTAGATGGCTACACCTTC.

The V and J genes are TRBV15 and TRBJ2-3; D is perhaps TRBD2 (7 bases). The CDR3 runs 15 residues. Germline CDR1 and CDR2: LNHNV and YYDKDF (reference sequence). V lost 5 bases to trimming and J lost 0 bases, with 12 bases between them. The CDR3 here is CATSRGAVSTDTQYF. The DNA of the CDR3 is TGTGCCACCAGCCGGGGGGCAGTGAGCACAGATACGCAGTATTTT.

V is TRBV11-2 and J is TRBJ2-7, with TRBD1 matching 7 bases. V lost 8 bases, J lost 5 bases, and 6 bases stayed unmatched. CDR1 and CDR2 (germline): SGHAT, FQNNGV. The length of the CDR3 is 12 residues. The CDR3 coding sequence is TGTGCCAGCGATGGGCAGGGGGACGAGCAGTACTTC. As protein: CASDGQGDEQYF.

The J gene is TRBJ2-7, the V gene TRBV12-3 or TRBV12-4; 7 positions agree with TRBD2. The CDR3 sequence is 13 residues long. V dropped 3 bases and J dropped 2; count of bases not matched to a gene: 1. CDR3 region: CASSLSGAYEQYF. CDR3 nucleotides: TGTGCCAGCAGTTTGAGCGGGGCCTACGAGCAGTACTTC.

As regards this clone: Other DNA sequences of this sample code for an identical CDR3. The rearrangement joins TRBV9 to TRBJ1-6; D gene unclear. Between the trimmed V and J ends, which lost 4 bases and 3 bases, there was a span of 11 bases. The germline V gene has CDR1 SGDLS and CDR2 YYNGEE. The CDR3 covers 15 residues. In nucleotides, the CDR3 is TGTGCCAGCAGCCCCCCCGGGAGCTATAATTCACCCCTCCACTTT. Translating gives CASSPPGSYNSPLHF.

Here the CDR3 DNA reads TGCGCCAGCGGAACCGGGACAGGGTTCAACGAGCAGTACTTC. Translating it yields CASGTGTGFNEQYF. The V call is TRBV5-1, the J call TRBJ2-7; the match to TRBD1 covers 9 bases. This CDR3 region has 14 residues. The junction had 10 bases not matched to a gene; V was cut back by 7 bases and J by 5 bases. The germline V gene encodes CDR1 SGHRS and CDR2 YFSETQ. The full variable domain, rest sourced from reference TRBV5-1 and TRBJ2-7, is KAGVTQTPRYLIKTRGQQVTLSCSPISGHRSVSWYQQTPGQGLQFLFEYFSETQRNKGNFPGRFSGRQFSNSRSEMNVSTLELGDSALYLCASGTGTGFNEQYFGPGTRLTVT.

The rearrangement uses TRBV7-6 and TRBJ2-2; D may be TRBD2 (5 bases). Deletions cut 3 bases from V and 2 bases from J, with 10 bases between. The V gene's germline CDR1 is SGHVS and CDR2 FNYEAQ. This CDR3 is 15 amino acids long. CDR3 amino acids: CASSFRRINTGELFF. CDR3 DNA sequence: TGTGCCAGCAGCTTCCGGAGGATAAACACCGGGGAGCTGTTTTTT. The full variable domain, rest sourced from reference TRBV7-6 and TRBJ2-2, is GAGVSQSPRYKVTKRGQDVALRCDPISGHVSLYWYRQALGQGPEFLTYFNYEAQQDKSGLPNDRFSAERPEGSISTLTIQRTEQRDSAMYRCASSFRRINTGELFFGEGSRLTVL.

This clone was detected only once. V gene TRBV7-2 combines with J gene TRBJ2-7; no clear D gene. CDR1 is SGHTA and CDR2 is FQGNSA in the germline V gene. V gave up 3 bases and J gave up 0 bases, with 9 bases separating them. The CDR3 has 14 amino acids. CDR3 residues: CASSFRRSSYEQYF. As DNA, the CDR3 is TGTGCCAGCAGCTTTCGTCGGAGCTCCTACGAGCAGTACTTC.

The rearrangement uses TRBV28 and TRBJ2-3; D may be TRBD1 (5 bases). Germline CDR1 is MDHEN and CDR2 is SYDVKM. The CDR3 length is 15 residues. Trimming left V 6 bases short and J 0 bases short, with 13 bases between. The CDR3 here is CASSTFQGSTDTQYF. The CDR3 coding sequence is TGTGCCAGCAGCACCTTTCAGGGTAGCACAGATACGCAGTATTTT.

This chain uses TRBV4-2 with TRBJ2-7; D perhaps matches TRBD1 (5 bases). The V and J ends lost 0 bases and 7 bases respectively, with 16 bases between them. The CDR3 extends over 15 amino acids. Germline CDR1 is LGHNA and CDR2 is YNFKEQ. CDR3 loop: CASSQDKGSPGEQYF. In nucleotides, the CDR3 is TGTGCCAGCAGCCAAGATAAGGGGTCGCCCGGGGAGCAGTACTTC.

The chain uses TRBV5-4 and TRBJ1-2; 9 bases align to TRBD1. The ends lost 4 bases at V and 2 bases at J; junction bases unmatched: 9. Germline CDR1 reads SGHNT; CDR2 reads YYREEE (reference sequence). This CDR3 has 16 residues. The DNA for the CDR3 is TGTGCCAGCAGCCCGCCGGGACAGGGACAGAACTATGGCTACACCTTC. Translation gives CASSPPGQGQNYGYTF. The variable domain in full, completed from reference TRBV5-4 and TRBJ1-2, reads ETGVTQSPTHLIKTRGQQVTLRCSSQSGHNTVSWYQQALGQGPQFIFQYYREEENGRGNFPPRFSGLQFPNYSSELNVNALELDDSALYLCASSPPGQGQNYGYTFGSGTRLTVV.

This clone was observed a handful of times. The chain employs TRBV20-1 and TRBJ1-2; D uncertain. The germline gives CDR1 DFQATT, CDR2 SNEGSKA (reference sequence). Trimming took off 3 bases at V and 2 bases at J, with 4 bases between the two ends. The CDR3 loop spans 11 amino acids. CDR3 sequence (DNA): TGCAGTGCTAGTCAGAACTATGGCTACACCTTC. Its translation: CSASQNYGYTF.

This clone was observed a few times. V is TRBV4-1 and J is TRBJ2-1; no firm D call. V gave up 0 bases and J gave up 0 bases, with 12 bases separating them. The CDR3 is 17 residues long. Germline V gene sequence: CDR1 MGHRA, CDR2 YSYEKL. The CDR3 spells CASSQDLAISSYNEQFF. CDR3 DNA: TGCGCCAGCAGCCAAGATTTAGCCATCAGCTCCTACAATGAGCAGTTCTTC.

The rearrangement links TRBV7-2 to TRBJ1-5; a possible D gene is TRBD1 (6 bases). This CDR3 is 13 amino acids long. The V end lost 4 bases, the J end lost 7 bases, and 11 bases lay between the germline ends. The germline V gene encodes CDR1 SGHTA and CDR2 FQGNSA. CDR3 amino acids: CASSSGAGQPQHF. The CDR3 DNA reads as TGTGCCAGCAGCTCAGGGGCTGGGCAGCCCCAGCATTTT. The full variable domain, rest sourced from reference TRBV7-2 and TRBJ1-5, is GAGVSQSPSNKVTEKGKDVELRCDPISGHTALYWYRQSLGQGLEFLIYFQGNSAPDKSGLPSDRFSAERTGGSVSTLTIQRTQQEDSAVYLCASSSGAGQPQHFGDGTRLSIL.

The chain couples TRBV10-3 to TRBJ1-2; 12 bases align to TRBD1. The CDR3 is 18 amino acids. Looked up from germline, CDR1 is ENHRY and CDR2 is SYGVKD. V trimming: 3 bases; J trimming: 3 bases; junction bases outside the gene matches: 11. CDR3 bases: TGTGCCATCAGTGACCTCGGGTTGGGGACAGGGGGCTACTATGGCTACACCTTC. This encodes CAISDLGLGTGGYYGYTF.

The chain employs TRBV5-1 and TRBJ2-3, with TRBD2 identical over 7 bases. This CDR3 comprises 17 residues. Trimming took 0 bases from V and 3 from J; bases not matched to a gene: 10. Germline CDR1 reads SGHRS; CDR2 reads YFSETQ. DNA for the CDR3: TGCGCCAGCAGCTTGGGGGCTAGCGGTGTCGGGACAGATACGCAGTATTTT. Protein product: CASSLGASGVGTDTQYF.

J is TRBJ2-1 and V is TRBV6-5; possibly TRBD1 for D (6 bases). From germline, CDR1 is MNHEY and CDR2 SVGAGI. With 5 bases removed from V and 9 bases from J, the gap between germline ends came to 14 bases. The CDR3 has 13 amino acids. CDR3 residues: CASSLWGLGEQFF. DNA of the CDR3: TGTGCCAGCAGTCTCTGGGGGCTGGGTGAGCAGTTCTTC.

DNA of the CDR3: TGTGCCATCAGTCCCCCCGGGGACTATGGCTACACCTTC. Its protein is CAISPPGDYGYTF. V usage is TRBV10-3 and J usage is TRBJ1-2; D unclear. The CDR3 sequence is 13 residues long. Trimming left V 5 bases short and J 3 bases short, with 10 bases between. Germline CDR1 and CDR2: ENHRY and SYGVKD.

The chain combines TRBV25-1 with TRBJ1-6; D call uncertain. CDR1 and CDR2 from the germline V gene are MGHDK and SYGVNS. This CDR3 has 13 residues. CDR3 sequence: CGSRGYINSPLHF. CDR3 in DNA: TGTGGCTCACGGGGATATATTAATTCACCCCTCCACTTT.

This sequence joins TRBV15 and TRBJ2-5; TRBD2 matches 8 bases. This CDR3 contains 18 residues. The germline CDR1 and CDR2 sequences are LNHNV and YYDKDF (reference sequence). V lost 1 base, J lost 5 bases, and 15 bases stayed unmatched. The chain's CDR3 is CATSRAGSAGGWGETQYF. CDR3 nucleotide sequence: TGTGCCACCAGCAGAGCCGGCTCCGCGGGGGGCTGGGGGGAGACCCAGTACTTC.

The rearrangement uses TRBV15 and TRBJ1-2; D is uncertain. The CDR3 sequence is 12 residues long. CDR1 is LNHNV, CDR2 YYDKDF, per germline (reference sequence). Trimming cost V 1 base and J 5 bases, with 5 bases left between them. The CDR3: CATSRGGYGYTF. The CDR3 DNA reads TGTGCCACCAGCAGAGGAGGGTATGGCTACACCTTC. The full variable domain, completed using reference TRBV15 and TRBJ1-2, is DAMVIQNPRYQVTQFGKPVTLSCSQTLNHNVMYWYQQKSSQAPKLLFHYYDKDFNNEADTPDNFQSRRPNTSFCFLDIRSPGLGDTAMYLCATSRGGYGYTFGSGTRLTVV.

This chain uses TRBV7-2 with TRBJ1-5, with D possibly matching TRBD1 (5 bases). V lost 1 base, J lost 5 bases, and 15 bases lay in between. Per germline, CDR1 SGHTA and CDR2 FQGNSA. The CDR3 length is 16 residues. Here the CDR3 DNA reads TGTGCCAGCAGCTTAGTCCCGACCGCAGGGCATCAGCCCCAGCATTTT. This gives the protein CASSLVPTAGHQPQHF.

The chain recombines TRBV5-1 with TRBJ2-3; 12 positions agree with TRBD2. CDR3 length equals 16 residues. V dropped 3 bases and J dropped 5; count of bases not matched to a gene: 7. In germline, CDR1 is SGHRS, CDR2 YFSETQ. The CDR3 loop is CASSWTSGVSRDTQYF. The CDR3 coding sequence is TGCGCCAGCAGCTGGACTAGCGGGGTTTCGAGAGATACGCAGTATTTT.

The chain joins TRBV5-6 to TRBJ2-5, with TRBD1 matching 9 bases. The ends lost 6 bases at V and 5 bases at J; junction bases unmatched: 8. CDR3 size: 14 residues. CDR1 SGHDT and CDR2 YYEEEE come from the germline V gene. The CDR3 DNA is TGTGCCAGCACTCGACAGGGGGAATTGGAGACCCAGTACTTC. Translating it yields CASTRQGELETQYF.

This chain uses TRBV6-5 with TRBJ2-7, with TRBD1 identical over 9 bases. CDR1 is MNHEY, CDR2 SVGAGI, per germline. The CDR3 runs to 16 residues. V trimming: 0 bases; J trimming: 1 base; junction bases outside the gene matches: 4. The CDR3 DNA reads TGTGCCAGCAGTTACTCGAACAGGGGGCAATCCTACGAGCAGTACTTC. This sequence encodes CASSYSNRGQSYEQYF.

V usage is TRBV4-1 and J usage is TRBJ2-1; the match to TRBD1 covers 9 bases. V lost 4 bases and J lost 11; bases outside the gene matches: 12. The CDR3 extends over 15 amino acids. Germline V CDR1 and CDR2: MGHRA, YSYEKL. CDR3 residues: CASSPPGQGYGKQFF. The CDR3 DNA reads TGCGCCAGCAGCCCACCGGGACAGGGTTACGGTAAGCAGTTCTTC.